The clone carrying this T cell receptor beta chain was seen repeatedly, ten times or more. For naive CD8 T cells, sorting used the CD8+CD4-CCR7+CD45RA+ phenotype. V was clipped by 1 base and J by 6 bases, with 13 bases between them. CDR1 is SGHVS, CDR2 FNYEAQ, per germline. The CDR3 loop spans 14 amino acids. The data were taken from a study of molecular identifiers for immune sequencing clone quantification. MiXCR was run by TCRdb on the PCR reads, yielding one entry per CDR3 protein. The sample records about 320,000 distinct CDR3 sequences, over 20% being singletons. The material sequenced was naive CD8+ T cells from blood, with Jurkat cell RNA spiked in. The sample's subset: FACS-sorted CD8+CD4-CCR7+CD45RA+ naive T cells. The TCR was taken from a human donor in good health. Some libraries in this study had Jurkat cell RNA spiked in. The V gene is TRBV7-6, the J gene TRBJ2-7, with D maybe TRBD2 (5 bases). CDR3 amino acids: CASSLGLASGEQYF. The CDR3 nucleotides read TGTGCCAGCAGCTTAGGTTTGGCGAGCGGCGAGCAGTACTTC. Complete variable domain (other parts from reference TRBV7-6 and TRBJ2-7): GAGVSQSPRYKVTKRGQDVALRCDPISGHVSLYWYRQALGQGPEFLTYFNYEAQQDKSGLPNDRFSAERPEGSISTLTIQRTEQRDSAMYRCASSLGLASGEQYFGPGTRLTVT.